The rows below give T cell receptor beta chains drawn from one sample of a study of response to subunit inactivated influenza vaccine. From the RT-PCR reads, TCRdb called clonotypes with MiXCR, one entry per CDR3 protein. The repertoire includes about 780,000 distinct CDR3 sequences, 18% of them detected once, and approximately 10% sits in the top ten. Sequencing was performed on PBMCs from blood, taken approximately 5 days after vaccination. The receptors originated from a middle-aged man who received an inactivated influenza vaccine. CDR3s leave out the opening cysteine and the closing phenylalanine or tryptophan. A D gene is named only where the DNA matches it firmly. Size tells how often a clone was seen (once, few, many) or the class of an expanded clone, and some rows leave it out.

abundance | j_gene | v_gene | d_gene | CDR3aa
NA | TRBJ2-1 | TRBV27 | NA | ASSSFSSRQF
NA | TRBJ2-7 | TRBV20-1 | NA | SAARGAGREQY
few | TRBJ2-7 | TRBV20-1 | NA | SARGPGGAYEQY
NA | TRBJ2-7 | TRBV5-1 | NA | ASSLTTMTVRYEQY
many | TRBJ2-7 | TRBV12-3/TRBV12-4 | NA | ASSARSYEQY
many | TRBJ2-3 | TRBV14 | TRBD1 | ASSPTGADTQY
few | TRBJ1-1 | TRBV4-3 | NA | ASSQDPGPSRTEAF
NA | TRBJ2-1 | TRBV4-1 | TRBD2 | ASSQDSTSGGGEQF
few | TRBJ1-1 | TRBV15 | NA | ATSRPGVGNTEAF
few | TRBJ1-3 | TRBV10-3 | NA | AIKQGYGNTIY
NA | TRBJ2-7 | TRBV2 | NA | ASSVKSSASYEQY
few | TRBJ2-1 | TRBV12-3/TRBV12-4 | NA | ASSLVVSPYNEQF
NA | TRBJ2-1 | TRBV28 | NA | ACSPPGTDNEQF
NA | TRBJ2-7 | TRBV11-2 | NA | ASSLVSGTTYEQY
few | TRBJ2-5 | TRBV7-2 | NA | ASGGAIETQY
many | TRBJ2-1 | TRBV5-1 | NA | ASSSQKDEQF
few | TRBJ1-1 | TRBV4-3 | NA | ASSQDLGSLNTEAF
few | TRBJ2-2 | TRBV27 | TRBD2 | ASSLLAGVDTGELF
few | TRBJ1-3 | TRBV6-1 | NA | ASGGRAGNTIY
NA | TRBJ2-1 | TRBV19 | NA | ASSSRDSEQF
NA | TRBJ2-5 | TRBV11-2 | TRBD2 | ASSPLAGGSVQETQY
NA | TRBJ2-4 | TRBV12-3/TRBV12-4 | NA | ASTPPGSAMHIQY
NA | TRBJ1-5 | TRBV11-2 | NA | ASSFNQDQPQH
NA | TRBJ2-3 | TRBV29-1 | TRBD2 | SVPTTSGVTDTQY
many | TRBJ2-1 | TRBV20-1 | NA | SAREDHSNEQF
NA | TRBJ2-2 | TRBV5-1 | TRBD1 | ASSLPTGGGTGELF
few | TRBJ2-1 | TRBV30 | TRBD2 | AWSRSGVYNEQF
NA | TRBJ2-7 | TRBV20-1 | NA | SAIMGMDKQY
NA | TRBJ2-6 | TRBV20-1 | NA | SARARVSGANVLT
NA | TRBJ2-1 | TRBV7-9 | NA | ASSTSGTPNEQF
few | TRBJ2-7 | TRBV6-2/TRBV6-3 | TRBD2 | ASTQGLAGEQY
NA | TRBJ2-5 | TRBV11-2 | NA | ASSLEGSLKTQY
NA | TRBJ1-2 | TRBV7-9 | NA | ASSLESGVYGYT
few | TRBJ1-2 | TRBV20-1 | NA | SARESGSNYGYT
NA | TRBJ1-6 | TRBV20-1 | NA | SARGLAETNSPLH
few | TRBJ1-1 | TRBV7-6 | NA | ASSLRGFPTEAF
many | TRBJ1-6 | TRBV10-2 | TRBD1 | ASSEGQGYSPLH
NA | TRBJ2-1 | TRBV7-2 | TRBD2 | ASSFPSGSSDEQF
many | TRBJ1-3 | TRBV6-5 | NA | ASSYSQQRNTIY
NA | TRBJ2-1 | TRBV20-1 | TRBD2 | SARAPGLAGRSSYNEQF
NA | TRBJ2-4 | TRBV5-1 | TRBD1 | ASSRDRAKNIQY
few | TRBJ2-1 | TRBV20-1 | TRBD2 | SARDITSGRNEQF
many | TRBJ2-7 | TRBV29-1 | TRBD1 | SVLGQGTYEQY
few | TRBJ1-2 | TRBV5-1 | NA | ASSLGRVYGYT